This TCR beta chain was sequenced for a study of cytomegalovirus exposure and HLA in healthy donors. PCR involved 60 Vbeta and 13 Jbeta primers. Profiled with immunoSEQ multiplex PCR; TCRdb holds only in-frame clones, not every one. The table records around 200,000 clones, around 88% of them present only once. CDR1 is SGDLS, CDR2 YYNGEE, per germline. There are 15 residues in the CDR3. Deletions cut 2 bases from V and 4 bases from J, with 12 bases between. This TCR was recovered from a woman aged 25 to 39 in good health and CMV-seronegative. Sequenced material: PBMCs. This chain links TRBV9 with TRBJ2-2, with D maybe TRBD2 (7 bases). The CDR3 loop is CASSVDRGGTGELFF. The CDR3 coding sequence is TGTGCCAGCAGCGTGGATAGGGGGGGCACCGGGGAGCTGTTTTTT.